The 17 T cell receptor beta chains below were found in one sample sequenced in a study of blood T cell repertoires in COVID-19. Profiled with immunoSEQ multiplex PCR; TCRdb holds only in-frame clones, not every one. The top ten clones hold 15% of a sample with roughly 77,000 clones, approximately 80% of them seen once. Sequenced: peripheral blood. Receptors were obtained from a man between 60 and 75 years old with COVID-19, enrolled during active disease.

The DNA of the CDR3 is TGTGCCAGCAGCCAAGACGGCCCAGGATGGGGCTACACCTTC. The encoded protein is CASSQDGPGWGYTF. The genes are TRBV14 and TRBJ1-2, with D uncertain. V was clipped by 0 bases and J by 8 bases, with 13 bases between them. The CDR3 extends over 14 amino acids. The germline V gene encodes CDR1 SGHDN and CDR2 FVKESK.

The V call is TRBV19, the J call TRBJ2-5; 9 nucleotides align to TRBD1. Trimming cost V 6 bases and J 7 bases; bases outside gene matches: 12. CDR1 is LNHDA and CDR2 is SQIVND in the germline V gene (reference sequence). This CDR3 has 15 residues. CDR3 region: CASSPGTGTPRTQYF. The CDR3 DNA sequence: TGTGCCAGTAGCCCGGGGACAGGGACCCCCAGGACCCAGTACTTC.

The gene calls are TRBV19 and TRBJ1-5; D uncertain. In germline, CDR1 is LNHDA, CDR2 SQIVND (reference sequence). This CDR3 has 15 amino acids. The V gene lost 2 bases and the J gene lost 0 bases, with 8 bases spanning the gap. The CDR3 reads CASSITRHSNQPQHF. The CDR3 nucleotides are TGTGCCAGTAGTATAACCAGACATAGCAATCAGCCCCAGCATTTT.

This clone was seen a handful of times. CDR3 amino acids: CASSLGTGSYEQYF. The DNA of the CDR3 is TGTGCCAGCAGCTTAGGGACAGGGTCCTACGAGCAGTACTTC. J is TRBJ2-7 and V is TRBV7-9; the match to TRBD1 covers 8 bases. Trimming at V came to 1 base and at J to 1 base, leaving 0 bases not matched to a gene. Germline assignment: CDR1 SEHNR and CDR2 FQNEAQ (reference sequence). This CDR3 spans 14 amino acids.

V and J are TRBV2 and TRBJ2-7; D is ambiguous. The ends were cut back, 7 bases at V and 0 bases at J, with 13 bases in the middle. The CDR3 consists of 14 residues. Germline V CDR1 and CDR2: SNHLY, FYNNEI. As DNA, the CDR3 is TGTGCCAGCACCCTAGTGGCCAACTCCTACGAGCAGTACTTC. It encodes CASTLVANSYEQYF.

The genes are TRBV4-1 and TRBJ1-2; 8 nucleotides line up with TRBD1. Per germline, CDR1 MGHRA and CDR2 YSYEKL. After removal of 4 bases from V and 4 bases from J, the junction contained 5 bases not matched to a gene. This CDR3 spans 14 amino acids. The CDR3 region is CASSREDRGYGYTF. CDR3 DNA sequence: TGCGCCAGCAGCCGTGAAGACAGGGGCTATGGCTACACCTTC.

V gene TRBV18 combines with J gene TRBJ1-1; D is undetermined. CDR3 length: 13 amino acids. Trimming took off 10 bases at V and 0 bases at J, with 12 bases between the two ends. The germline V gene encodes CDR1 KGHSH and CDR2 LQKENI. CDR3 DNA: TGTGCCACCGGGTCCAGTATGAACACTGAAGCTTTCTTT. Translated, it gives CATGSSMNTEAFF. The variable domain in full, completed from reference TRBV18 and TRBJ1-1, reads NAGVMQNPRHLVRRRGQEARLRCSPMKGHSHVYWYRQLPEEGLKFMVYLQKENIIDESGMPKERFSAEFPKEGPSILRIQQVVRGDSAAYFCATGSSMNTEAFFGQGTRLTVV.

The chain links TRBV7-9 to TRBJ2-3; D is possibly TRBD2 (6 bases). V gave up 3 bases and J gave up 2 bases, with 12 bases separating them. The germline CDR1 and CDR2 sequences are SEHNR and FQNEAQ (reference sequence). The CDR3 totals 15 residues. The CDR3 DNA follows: TGTGCCAGCAGCTTTAGCGGCAGAGCCACAGATACGCAGTATTTT. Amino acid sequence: CASSFSGRATDTQYF.

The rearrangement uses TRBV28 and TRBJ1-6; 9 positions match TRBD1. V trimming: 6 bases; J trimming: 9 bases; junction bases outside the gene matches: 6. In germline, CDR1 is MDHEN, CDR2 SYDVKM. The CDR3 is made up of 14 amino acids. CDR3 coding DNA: TGTGCCAGCAGCTCGGGACAGGGTGGTTCACCCCTCCACTTT. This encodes CASSSGQGGSPLHF.

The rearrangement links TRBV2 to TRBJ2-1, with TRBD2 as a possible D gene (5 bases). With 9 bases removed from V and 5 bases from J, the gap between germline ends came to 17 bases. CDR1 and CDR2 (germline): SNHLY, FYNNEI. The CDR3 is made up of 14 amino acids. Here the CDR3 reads CASTPGMGHNEQFF. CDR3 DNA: TGTGCCAGTACCCCGGGAATGGGCCACAATGAGCAGTTCTTC.

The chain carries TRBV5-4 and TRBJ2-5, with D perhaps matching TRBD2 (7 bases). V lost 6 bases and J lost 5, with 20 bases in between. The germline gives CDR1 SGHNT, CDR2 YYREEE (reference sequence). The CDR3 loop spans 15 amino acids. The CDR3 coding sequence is TGTGCCAGCACCGAGTCGGGGGGCGCGGGCGAGACCCAGTACTTC. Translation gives CASTESGGAGETQYF.

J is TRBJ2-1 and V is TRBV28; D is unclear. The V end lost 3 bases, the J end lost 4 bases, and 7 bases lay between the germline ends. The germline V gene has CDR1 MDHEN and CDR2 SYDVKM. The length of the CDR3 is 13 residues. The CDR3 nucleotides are TGTGCCAGCAGTTTGGCCTTTTACAATGAGCAGTTCTTC. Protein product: CASSLAFYNEQFF.

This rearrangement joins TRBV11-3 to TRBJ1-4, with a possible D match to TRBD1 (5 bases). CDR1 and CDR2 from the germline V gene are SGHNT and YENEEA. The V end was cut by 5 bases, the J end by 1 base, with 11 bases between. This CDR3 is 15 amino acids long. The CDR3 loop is CASSPGSGTNEKLFF. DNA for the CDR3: TGTGCCAGCAGCCCAGGGTCGGGAACTAATGAAAAACTGTTTTTT. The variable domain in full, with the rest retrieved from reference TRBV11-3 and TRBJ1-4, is EAGVVQSPRYKIIEKKQPVAFWCNPISGHNTLYWYLQNLGQGPELLIRYENEEAVDDSQLPKDRFSAERLKGVDSTLKIQPAELGDSAVYLCASSPGSGTNEKLFFGSGTQLSVL.

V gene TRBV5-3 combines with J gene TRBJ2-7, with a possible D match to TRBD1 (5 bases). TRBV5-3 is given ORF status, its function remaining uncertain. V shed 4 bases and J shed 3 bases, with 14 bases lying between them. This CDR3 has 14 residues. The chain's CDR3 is CARSDCGHYYEQYF. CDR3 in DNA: TGTGCCAGAAGCGATTGTGGACACTACTACGAGCAGTACTTC.

The CDR3 loop is CASSSTSAPGELFF. The CDR3, as DNA: TGTGCCAGCAGCTCAACTAGCGCTCCCGGGGAGCTGTTTTTT. The chain links TRBV9 to TRBJ2-2, with 7 bases lining up with TRBD2. CDR3 length: 14 amino acids. V shed 4 bases, J shed 6 bases, and the junction held 6 bases outside the gene matches. Germline loops: CDR1 SGDLS, CDR2 YYNGEE.

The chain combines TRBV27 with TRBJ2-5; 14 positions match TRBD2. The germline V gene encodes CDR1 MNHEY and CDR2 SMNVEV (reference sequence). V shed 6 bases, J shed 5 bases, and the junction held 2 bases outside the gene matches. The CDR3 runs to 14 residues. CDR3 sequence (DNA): TGTGCCAGCAGGGGACTAGCGGGAGTGGAGACCCAGTACTTC. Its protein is CASRGLAGVETQYF.

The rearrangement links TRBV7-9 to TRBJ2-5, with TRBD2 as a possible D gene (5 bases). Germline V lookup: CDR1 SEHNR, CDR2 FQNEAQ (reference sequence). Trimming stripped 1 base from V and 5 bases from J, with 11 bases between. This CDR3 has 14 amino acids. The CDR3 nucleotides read TGTGCCAGCAGCTTAGATGGAGGCGCCGAGACCCAGTACTTC. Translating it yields CASSLDGGAETQYF.